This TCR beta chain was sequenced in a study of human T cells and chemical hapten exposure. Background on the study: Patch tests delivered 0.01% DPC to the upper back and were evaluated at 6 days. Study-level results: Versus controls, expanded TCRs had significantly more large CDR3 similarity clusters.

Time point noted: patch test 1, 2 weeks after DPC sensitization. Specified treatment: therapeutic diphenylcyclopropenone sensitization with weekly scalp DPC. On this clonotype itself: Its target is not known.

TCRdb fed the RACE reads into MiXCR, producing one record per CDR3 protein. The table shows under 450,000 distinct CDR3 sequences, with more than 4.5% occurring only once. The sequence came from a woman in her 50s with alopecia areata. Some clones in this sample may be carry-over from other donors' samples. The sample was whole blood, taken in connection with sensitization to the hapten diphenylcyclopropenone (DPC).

Here the CDR3 DNA reads TGTGCCAGCACACAGGGAGGTATGCAGTACTTC. It translates to CASTQGGMQYF. This chain uses TRBV2 with TRBJ2-7; D is perhaps TRBD1 or TRBD2 (6 bases each). The V gene's germline CDR1 is SNHLY and CDR2 FYNNEI. Deletions cut 7 bases from V and 9 bases from J, with 13 bases between. The CDR3 loop spans 11 amino acids. Supplemented by reference TRBV2 and TRBJ2-7, the full variable domain reads EPEVTQTPSHQVTQMGQEVILRCVPISNHLYFYWYRQILGQKVEFLVSFYNNEISEKSEIFDDQFSVERPDGSNFTLKIRSTKLEDSAMYFCASTQGGMQYFGPGTRLTVT.